Listed here are 28 T cell receptor beta chains from one sample, sequenced in a study of OX40 agonist ivuxolimab in advanced cancers. Assay used: immunoSEQ multiplex PCR; TCRdb lists only in-frame clones, some missing. This sample carries some 57,000 clones, approximately 92% of them seen once, and the ten largest clones take roughly 25%. The sample here was CD4+ or CD8+ T cells sorted from blood, taken in a trial of the OX40 agonist ivuxolimab. These receptors all stem from an adult with an advanced solid tumor such as melanoma, head and neck, liver or kidney cancer.

This chain connects TRBV29-1 to TRBJ2-7; D ambiguous. This CDR3 region has 11 residues. Trimming stripped 1 base from V and 4 bases from J, with 5 bases between. The germline gives CDR1 SQVTM, CDR2 ANQGSEA. The CDR3: CSVEGRYEQYF. CDR3 nucleotide sequence: TGCAGCGTTGAAGGAAGATACGAGCAGTACTTC.

The chain has TRBV9 and TRBJ2-1; unclear D gene. This CDR3 has 12 amino acids. Per the germline V gene, CDR1 is SGDLS and CDR2 is YYNGEE. The V end lost 4 bases, the J end lost 4 bases, and 6 bases lay between the germline ends. The DNA for the CDR3 is TGTGCCAGCAGCCGACGGTACAATGAGCAGTTCTTC. Protein: CASSRRYNEQFF. Based on the CDR3 plus reference TRBV9 and TRBJ2-1, the full variable domain is DSGVTQTPKHLITATGQRVTLRCSPRSGDLSVYWYQQSLDQGLQFLIQYYNGEERAKGNILERFSAQQFPDLHSELNLSSLELGDSALYFCASSRRYNEQFFGPGTRLTVL.

The V gene is TRBV7-2, the J gene TRBJ1-4; tentatively, D is TRBD1 (6 bases). Per germline, CDR1 SGHTA and CDR2 FQGNSA. Trimming pared 4 bases from V and 5 bases from J, leaving 14 bases between. This CDR3 has 15 amino acids. The CDR3 sequence is CASSSGVGANEKLFF. In nucleotides, the CDR3 is TGTGCCAGCAGCTCAGGGGTAGGGGCAAATGAAAAACTGTTTTTT.

This clone was seen a single time. This chain joins TRBV15 and TRBJ2-3; D possibly corresponds to TRBD1 (6 bases). The CDR3 runs 17 residues. V was cut by 0 bases and J by 4 bases, with 17 bases left in between. Germline V gives CDR1 LNHNV, CDR2 YYDKDF (reference sequence). The CDR3 loop is CATSRDIARGGADTQYF. For the CDR3, the DNA is TGTGCCACCAGCAGAGATATTGCCAGGGGTGGCGCAGATACGCAGTATTTT.

The chain joins TRBV7-2 to TRBJ1-1; D possibly corresponds to TRBD1 (6 bases). Germline CDR1 is SGHTA and CDR2 is FQGNSA. Between the trimmed V and J ends, which lost 6 bases and 1 base, there was a span of 9 bases. The CDR3 covers 13 residues. CDR3 in DNA: TGTGCCAGCAGGACAGGAAGGAACACTGAAGCTTTCTTT. It translates to CASRTGRNTEAFF.

This chain uses TRBV15 with TRBJ1-2, with D unresolved. Germline V CDR1 and CDR2: LNHNV, YYDKDF (reference sequence). This CDR3 is built from 14 residues. V was cut by 0 bases and J by 4 bases, with 9 bases left in between. This CDR3 reads CATSRDQGGYGYTF. The CDR3 DNA reads as TGTGCCACCAGCAGAGATCAAGGCGGCTATGGCTACACCTTC. Complete variable domain (other parts from reference TRBV15 and TRBJ1-2): DAMVIQNPRYQVTQFGKPVTLSCSQTLNHNVMYWYQQKSSQAPKLLFHYYDKDFNNEADTPDNFQSRRPNTSFCFLDIRSPGLGDTAMYLCATSRDQGGYGYTFGSGTRLTVV.

The rearrangement uses TRBV15 and TRBJ1-3; D possibly corresponds to TRBD1 (5 bases). Germline V gene lookup returns CDR1 LNHNV and CDR2 YYDKDF (reference sequence). The ends were cut back, 6 bases at V and 4 bases at J, with 13 bases in the middle. CDR3 size: 14 residues. The CDR3 loop reads CATRGTGTGNTIYF. The CDR3 DNA sequence: TGTGCCACCAGGGGTACAGGCACCGGAAACACCATATATTTT. Full variable domain (missing parts from reference TRBV15 and TRBJ1-3): DAMVIQNPRYQVTQFGKPVTLSCSQTLNHNVMYWYQQKSSQAPKLLFHYYDKDFNNEADTPDNFQSRRPNTSFCFLDIRSPGLGDTAMYLCATRGTGTGNTIYFGEGSWLTVV.

V usage is TRBV4-3 and J usage is TRBJ1-1; 8 bases fit TRBD1. Germline-derived CDR1 and CDR2 are LGHNA and YSLEER. V was clipped by 8 bases and J by 3 bases; unmatched bases: 11. CDR3 length equals 15 residues. CDR3: CASQDMTGEYTEAFF. In DNA, the CDR3 is TGCGCCAGCCAAGATATGACAGGGGAATACACTGAAGCTTTCTTT.

The J gene is TRBJ2-5, the V gene TRBV7-3, with D uncertain. The CDR3 sequence is 15 residues long. Trimming took off 1 base at V and 0 bases at J, with 9 bases between the two ends. CDR1 and CDR2 (germline): SGHTA, FQGTGA. CDR3 residues: CASSLSGSYQETQYF. The DNA of the CDR3 is TGTGCCAGCAGCTTAAGTGGCAGTTACCAAGAGACCCAGTACTTC.

The CDR3 DNA follows: TGTGCCAGCAGCCAAACCGGGGAGCTGTTTTTT. This encodes CASSQTGELFF. The rearrangement uses TRBV9 and TRBJ2-2; D call uncertain. The CDR3 totals 11 residues. Germline assignment: CDR1 SGDLS and CDR2 YYNGEE. Between the trimmed V and J ends, which lost 4 bases and 5 bases, there was a span of 3 bases.

CDR3 bases: TGTGCCAGTAGTATGGGACAGTACAATGAGCAGTTCTTC. Translated, it gives CASSMGQYNEQFF. The genes are TRBV19 and TRBJ2-1; 7 positions agree with TRBD1. The CDR3 contains 13 residues. After removal of 3 bases from V and 4 bases from J, the junction contained 0 bases not matched to a gene. CDR1 is LNHDA and CDR2 is SQIVND in the germline V gene (reference sequence).

The chain joins TRBV27 to TRBJ1-6; D is unresolved. Germline CDR1 and CDR2: MNHEY and SMNVEV (reference sequence). This CDR3 contains 12 residues. The V gene lost 7 bases and the J gene lost 10 bases, with 11 bases spanning the gap. CDR3 in amino acids: CASTIGLSPLHF. Here the CDR3 DNA reads TGTGCCAGCACCATCGGACTATCACCCCTCCACTTT.

The V and J genes are TRBV28 and TRBJ2-5; 9 positions agree with TRBD1. V gave up 6 bases and J gave up 2 bases; unmatched junction bases: 10. The CDR3 spans 16 residues. Looked up from germline, CDR1 is MDHEN and CDR2 is SYDVKM. CDR3 loop: CASSQEPGTGQETQYF. CDR3 in DNA: TGTGCCAGCAGCCAGGAACCCGGGACAGGGCAAGAGACCCAGTACTTC.

The rearrangement joins TRBV13 to TRBJ1-2; TRBD1 aligns across 7 bases. Trimming cost V 7 bases and J 1 base; bases outside gene matches: 9. The CDR3 runs to 15 residues. Germline CDR1 and CDR2: PRHDT and FYEKMQ (reference sequence). CDR3 loop: CASTQLNRGNYGYTF. The CDR3 nucleotides are TGTGCCAGCACCCAGCTAAACAGGGGTAACTATGGCTACACCTTC.

This rearrangement joins TRBV25-1 to TRBJ1-6; 8 bases align to TRBD1. Trimming at V came to 6 bases and at J to 2 bases, leaving 6 bases not matched to a gene. CDR1 and CDR2 from the germline V gene are MGHDK and SYGVNS. The CDR3 covers 16 residues. The CDR3 reads CASRDRGVPYNSPLHF. DNA for the CDR3: TGTGCCAGCAGAGACAGGGGAGTTCCCTATAATTCACCCCTCCACTTT.

The chain couples TRBV2 to TRBJ2-7; D not resolved. Germline loops: CDR1 SNHLY, CDR2 FYNNEI. The CDR3 is made up of 12 amino acids. V shed 6 bases and J shed 2 bases, with 8 bases lying between them. The CDR3 reads CASSRNTYEQYF. CDR3 nucleotide sequence: TGTGCCAGCAGCCGAAACACCTACGAGCAGTACTTC.

V is TRBV4-3 and J is TRBJ2-1, with 16 bases matching TRBD2. With 2 bases clipped from V and 4 bases from J, the junction kept 11 bases outside the gene matches. This CDR3 is built from 20 residues. Germline V lookup: CDR1 LGHNA, CDR2 YSLEER. In DNA, the CDR3 is TGCGCCAGCAGCCAACTTACCGGGACTAGCGGGAGGGCCCCATACAATGAGCAGTTCTTC. As protein: CASSQLTGTSGRAPYNEQFF.

The chain joins TRBV5-6 to TRBJ1-2, with D hard to call. The CDR3 runs 14 residues. V dropped 1 base and J dropped 3 bases, with 10 bases sitting between them. The germline gives CDR1 SGHDT, CDR2 YYEEEE. CDR3 nucleotide sequence: TGTGCCAGCAGCTTGATCGGTGAAGACTATGGCTACACCTTC. Amino acids: CASSLIGEDYGYTF.

This chain's CDR3 is CASSLRGGGTDTQYF. The CDR3 coding sequence is TGTGCCAGCAGTTTAAGAGGCGGGGGCACAGATACGCAGTATTTT. The chain couples TRBV28 to TRBJ2-3, with D possibly matching TRBD2 (6 bases). The CDR3 totals 15 residues. In germline, CDR1 is MDHEN, CDR2 SYDVKM. V lost 2 bases and J lost 1, with 10 bases in between.

V usage is TRBV20-1 and J usage is TRBJ2-7; D not certain. Trimming removed 6 bases at V and 3 bases at J, with 6 bases between. Per germline, CDR1 DFQATT and CDR2 SNEGSKA (reference sequence). The CDR3 loop spans 10 amino acids. The CDR3 bases are TGCAGTGCCCCTATCTACGAGCAGTACTTC. Translated: CSAPIYEQYF.

J is TRBJ1-4 and V is TRBV30, with TRBD1 matching over 8 bases. Germline assignment: CDR1 GTSNPN and CDR2 SVGIG (reference sequence). J was trimmed by 8 bases and V by 0 bases; bases with no gene match: 14. This CDR3 has 17 amino acids. As DNA, the CDR3 is TGTGCCTGGAGTGTCCCTCCACACAGGGGGGGGAGGGAAAAACTGTTTTTT. Its translation is CAWSVPPHRGGREKLFF.

The chain has TRBV30 and TRBJ1-5; D call uncertain. Trimming removed 5 bases from V and 3 bases from J, with 20 bases in between. The CDR3 length is 16 residues. Per germline, CDR1 GTSNPN and CDR2 SVGIG (reference sequence). CDR3 sequence reads: CAWSHHTSRFNQPQHF. For the CDR3, the DNA is TGTGCCTGGTCACACCATACCAGCAGATTCAATCAGCCCCAGCATTTT. The whole variable domain, filled in from reference TRBV30 and TRBJ1-5, reads SQTIHQWPATLVQPVGSPLSLECTVEGTSNPNLYWYRQAAGRGLQLLFYSVGIGQISSEVPQNLSASRPQDRQFILSSKKLLLSDSGFYLCAWSHHTSRFNQPQHFGDGTRLSIL.

The V and J genes are TRBV6-6 and TRBJ1-2, with 7 bases matching TRBD1. Germline assignment: CDR1 MNHNY and CDR2 SVGAGI (reference sequence). The CDR3 sequence is 14 residues long. V gave up 5 bases and J gave up 10 bases; unmatched junction bases: 13. The CDR3 bases are TGTGCCAGCAGTAGGGGGACAGATTCGGATGACTACACCTTC. Encoded protein: CASSRGTDSDDYTF.

The chain carries TRBV28 and TRBJ1-3; D gene ambiguous. Trimming shortened V by 4 bases and J by 0 bases, and 7 bases separated the two germline ends. CDR1 and CDR2 from the germline V gene are MDHEN and SYDVKM. This CDR3 is built from 14 residues. CDR3 sequence (DNA): TGTGCCAGCAGTTACAGATCCTCTGGAAACACCATATATTTT. It encodes CASSYRSSGNTIYF.

The table lists this clone with a count of one. V gene TRBV19 combines with J gene TRBJ1-2; D is unclear. There are 11 residues in the CDR3. Germline values: CDR1 LNHDA, CDR2 SQIVND (reference sequence). Trimming removed 3 bases from V and 8 bases from J, with 7 bases in between. The CDR3 DNA reads TGTGCCAGTAGTATGGGGTTGGGCTACACCTTC. Protein sequence: CASSMGLGYTF.

This sequence joins TRBV4-1 and TRBJ1-1; D perhaps matches TRBD1 (5 bases). CDR3 length equals 14 residues. In germline, CDR1 is MGHRA, CDR2 YSYEKL. The germline V and J ends were trimmed by 1 base and 7 bases, with 13 bases remaining between them. CDR3 sequence: CASSQVEGRLEAFF. In nucleotides, the CDR3 is TGCGCCAGCAGCCAAGTCGAGGGACGTCTTGAAGCTTTCTTT.

V and J are TRBV2 and TRBJ1-3; D is unresolved. The germline V and J ends were trimmed by 0 bases and 2 bases, with 2 bases remaining between them. The CDR3 has 13 amino acids. Germline-derived CDR1 and CDR2 are SNHLY and FYNNEI. Here the CDR3 DNA reads TGTGCCAGCAGTGAAGCGCCTGGAAACACCATATATTTT. Residues: CASSEAPGNTIYF.

The chain links TRBV29-1 to TRBJ1-2; a possible D gene is TRBD1 (5 bases). Germline V gene data show CDR1 as SQVTM and CDR2 as ANQGSEA. Between the trimmed V and J ends, which lost 6 bases and 5 bases, there was a span of 13 bases. The CDR3 is 12 residues long. This chain's CDR3 is CSVQGGSYGYTF. In nucleotides, the CDR3 is TGCAGCGTGCAGGGTGGGTCTTATGGCTACACCTTC. The full variable domain, in which reference TRBV29-1 and TRBJ1-2 provide the parts outside the CDR3, is SAVISQKPSRDICQRGTSLTIQCQVDSQVTMMFWYRQQPGQSLTLIATANQGSEATYESGFVIDKFPISRPNLTFSTLTVSNMSPEDSSIYLCSVQGGSYGYTFGSGTRLTVV.